This T cell receptor beta chain was documented in a study of blood T cell repertoires in COVID-19 (dated by TCRdb to the early 2020s). General notes on the study: Collaborator samples came from the United States, Italy and Spain and covered acute and convalescent phases of COVID-19. The repertoires were released in a freely available public database intended as a resource for research on the immune response to SARS-CoV-2. The samples were drawn from two sources: the first 160 participants of the ongoing ImmuneRACE study, and fewer than 1,500 subjects contributed by 6 global collaborators. The dataset comprised deeply sampled blood TCRbeta repertoires from subjects exposed to, actively infected with, or recovered from COVID-19. Where HLA class I and class II types were available, the types were taken from metadata supplied by the sample provider, not from assay-based typing. Nearly every sample came with metadata listing a de-identified subject ID, COVID-19 status, age in years and sex. The prospective study material was composed of cDNA or gDNA derived from T cells, B-cell-depleted T cells, or PBMCs.

V is clipped by 6 bases and J by 4 bases, and the sequence between their germline boundaries is 9 bases long. The germline V gene gives CDR1 as MDHEN and CDR2 as SYDVKM. The CDR3 numbers 13 residues from cysteine through phenylalanine. Here the CDR3 DNA is all that survives: 39 bases in frame from base 1. Whole blood was collected in K2EDTA tubes by collaborating institutions according to the institutions' own protocols. Collaborator samples were shipped for TCRbeta analysis as frozen whole blood, isolated PBMCs, or DNA extracted from either sample type. Results and caveats for the whole study, not just this receptor: The quantity of clinical and demographic metadata differed by source and by participant and was supplied without curation.

Comments on this clone: Its binding antigen is unknown. No per-base quality is available; no much larger clone lies one base away.

The immunoSEQ Assay, a bias-controlled multiplex PCR, was used to amplify TCRbeta CDR3 regions from genomic DNA. Processing in the source paper ran as follows. The number of nucleated cells in each sample was estimated from the amplification of reference gene primers within the assay. To quantify the absolute abundance of each unique TCRbeta CDR3 rearrangement, sequence reads were collapsed and filtered. For each sample, productive Simpson clonality was calculated as the square root of Simpson's diversity index across productive rearrangements. The table was pulled from immuneACCESS by TCRdb, which kept in-frame rearrangements only. Such tables lose some clones; where checked, under half of the loss comes from unresolved V genes, and the rest has no known cause. The DNA gave D and trimming, while V, J and clone size come from that table. Counted in this sample were 30,000 to 50,000 clones; over 70% of them appeared once. 24% of the sample belongs to the ten largest clones.

Sequencing was performed on peripheral blood. The receptor was isolated from a man aged 45 to 65 with active or convalescent COVID-19. The rearranged chain carries TRBV28 and TRBJ2-2, with TRBD1 tentatively as D gene (5 bases match). The CDR3 amino acid sequence is: CASSARGTGELFF. The DNA sequence reads TGTGCCAGCAGCGCTAGGGGCACCGGGGAGCTGTTTTTT.